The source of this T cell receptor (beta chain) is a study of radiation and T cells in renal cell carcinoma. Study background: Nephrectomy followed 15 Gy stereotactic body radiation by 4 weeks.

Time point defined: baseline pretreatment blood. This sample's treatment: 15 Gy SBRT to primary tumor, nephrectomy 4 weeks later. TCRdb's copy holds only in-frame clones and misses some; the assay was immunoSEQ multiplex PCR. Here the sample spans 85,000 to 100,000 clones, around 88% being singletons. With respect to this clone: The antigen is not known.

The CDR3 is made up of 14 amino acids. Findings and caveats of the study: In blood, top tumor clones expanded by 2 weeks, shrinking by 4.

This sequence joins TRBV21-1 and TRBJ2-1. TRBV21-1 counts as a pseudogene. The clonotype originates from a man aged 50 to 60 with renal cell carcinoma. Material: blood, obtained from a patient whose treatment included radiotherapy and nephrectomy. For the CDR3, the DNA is TGTGCCAGCACTGGGACGGGACGCAACAATGAGCAGTTCTTC. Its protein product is CASTGTGRNNEQFF.